The T cell receptor beta chain described here comes from a study of T-cell reconstitution after alpha-beta-depleted transplantation in children. Study-wide points: T cells produced anew were the main source of T-cell counts and diversity one year after transplant. Several hundred expanded graft clones reportedly supplied alpha-beta T cells about two months after transplant. Where some patients showed high TCRbeta diversity at day 60, it came from recipient T cells and thymic progenitors that had survived.

This clonotype was detected many times. What it recognizes is unknown. Construction of the TCRbeta library involved unique molecular identifiers. TCRdb processed the PCR reads anew with MiXCR; each CDR3 protein has one entry. The table has about 16,000 distinct CDR3 sequences, about 7.7% seen once. CDR1 LGHDT and CDR2 YNNKEL come from the germline V gene (reference sequence). V gave up 1 base and J gave up 6 bases, with 7 bases separating them. The CDR3 spans 13 residues. The clonotype was recovered from a boy in the first two years of life who had a stem cell transplant for Wiskott-Aldrich syndrome, so the T cells may come from the graft donor. Here the sequenced sample was PBMCs, mostly from graft donor cells, taken 60 days after TCRalphabeta/CD19-depleted stem cell transplant. V and J are TRBV3-1 and TRBJ2-1; D is undetermined. The CDR3 coding sequence is TGTGCCAGCAGCCAAGGACCCCCCAATGAGCAGTTCTTC. Translating it yields CASSQGPPNEQFF.